Included here is one T cell receptor beta chain sequence, with context. The repertoire was sequenced with immunoSEQ multiplex PCR; TCRdb's copy has only in-frame clones and lacks some. The sample shows approximately 460,000 clones, nearly 90% of them seen only once. These data belong to a study of Ad26.COV2.S vaccination and SARS-CoV-2 variants. The overall study: The authors gave Ad26.COV2.S intramuscularly, either once or twice 56 days apart.

Documented treatment: 15 to 20 received Ad26.COV2.S at low or high dose, single or two shots; 5 received placebo; per-sample allocation not given. Sampling was performed 63 days after the first vaccine or placebo injection. The individual, an adult aged 18-55 years, was a donor in Boston. Immunization relied on an Ad26 vector, which expressed Wuhan-strain SARS-CoV-2 spike. V lost 6 bases, J lost 6 bases, and 15 bases lay in between. This CDR3 spans 13 amino acids. Germline CDR1 is MDHEN and CDR2 is SYDVKM. The TCR comes from a person aged 18-60 years who received the Ad26.COV2.S COVID-19 vaccine or a placebo. The specimen was peripheral blood, collected in a trial of Ad26.COV2.S vaccine versus placebo. The chain uses TRBV28 and TRBJ2-7; D is possibly TRBD2 (5 bases). CDR3 in DNA: TGTGCCAGCAGCCCTGGAACACGGGGCGAGCAGTACTTC. Amino acids: CASSPGTRGEQYF.